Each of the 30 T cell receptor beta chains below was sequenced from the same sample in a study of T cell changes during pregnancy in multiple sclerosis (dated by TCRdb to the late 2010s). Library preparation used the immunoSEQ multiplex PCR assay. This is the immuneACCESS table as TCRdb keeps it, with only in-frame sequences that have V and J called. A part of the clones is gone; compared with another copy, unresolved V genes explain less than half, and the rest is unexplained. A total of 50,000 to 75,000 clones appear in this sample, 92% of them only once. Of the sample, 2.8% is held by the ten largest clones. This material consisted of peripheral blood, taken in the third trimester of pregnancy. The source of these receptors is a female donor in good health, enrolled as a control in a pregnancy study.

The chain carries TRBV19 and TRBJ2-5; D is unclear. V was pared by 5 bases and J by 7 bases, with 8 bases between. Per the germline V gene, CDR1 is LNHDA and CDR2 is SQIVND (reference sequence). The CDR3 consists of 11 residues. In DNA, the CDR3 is TGTGCCAGTAGTGGTCGAGCGACCCAGTACTTC. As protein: CASSGRATQYF.

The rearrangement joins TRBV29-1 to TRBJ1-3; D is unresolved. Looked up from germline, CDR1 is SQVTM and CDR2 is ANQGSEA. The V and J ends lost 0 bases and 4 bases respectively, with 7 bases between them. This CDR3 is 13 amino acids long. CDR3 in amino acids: CSVEDRGGNTIYF. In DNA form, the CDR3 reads TGCAGCGTTGAAGATCGAGGGGGAAACACCATATATTTT.

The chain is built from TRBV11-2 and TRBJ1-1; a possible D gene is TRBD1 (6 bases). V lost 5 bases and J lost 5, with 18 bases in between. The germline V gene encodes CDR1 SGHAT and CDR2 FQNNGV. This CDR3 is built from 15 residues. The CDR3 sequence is CASSNPGQGGTEAFF. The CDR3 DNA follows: TGTGCCAGCAGCAACCCGGGACAAGGAGGAACTGAAGCTTTCTTT. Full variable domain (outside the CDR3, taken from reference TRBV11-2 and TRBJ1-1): EAGVAQSPRYKIIEKRQSVAFWCNPISGHATLYWYQQILGQGPKLLIQFQNNGVVDDSQLPKDRFSAERLKGVDSTLKIQPAKLEDSAVYLCASSNPGQGGTEAFFGQGTRLTVV.

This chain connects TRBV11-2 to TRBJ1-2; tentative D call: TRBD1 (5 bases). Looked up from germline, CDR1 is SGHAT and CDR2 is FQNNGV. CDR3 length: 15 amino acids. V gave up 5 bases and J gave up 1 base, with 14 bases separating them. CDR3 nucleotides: TGTGCCAGCAGCCCTCGACAGTTCGTTAACTATGGCTACACCTTC. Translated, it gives CASSPRQFVNYGYTF.

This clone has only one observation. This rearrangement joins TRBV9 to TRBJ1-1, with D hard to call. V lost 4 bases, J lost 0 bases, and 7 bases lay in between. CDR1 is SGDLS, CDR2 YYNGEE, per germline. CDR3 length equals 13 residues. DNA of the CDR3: TGTGCCAGCAGCTTCGACTTGAACACTGAAGCTTTCTTT. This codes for CASSFDLNTEAFF.

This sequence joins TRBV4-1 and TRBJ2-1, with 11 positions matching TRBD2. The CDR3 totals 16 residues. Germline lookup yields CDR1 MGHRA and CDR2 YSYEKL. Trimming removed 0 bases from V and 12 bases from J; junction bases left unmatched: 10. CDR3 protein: CASSQEGLAGGLRQFF. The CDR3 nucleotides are TGCGCCAGCAGCCAAGAAGGTCTAGCGGGGGGCTTAAGGCAGTTCTTC.

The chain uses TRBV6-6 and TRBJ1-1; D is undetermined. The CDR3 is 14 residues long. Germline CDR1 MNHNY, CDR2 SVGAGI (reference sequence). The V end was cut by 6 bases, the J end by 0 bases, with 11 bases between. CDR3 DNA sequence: TGTGCCAGCAGGGCCCAGATCTTGAACACTGAAGCTTTCTTT. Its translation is CASRAQILNTEAFF.

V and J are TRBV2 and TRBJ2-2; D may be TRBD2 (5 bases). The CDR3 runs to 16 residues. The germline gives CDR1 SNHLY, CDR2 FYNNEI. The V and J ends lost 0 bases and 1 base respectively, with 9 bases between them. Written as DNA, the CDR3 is TGTGCCAGCAGTGAAGCGCACAGCGGGAACACCGGGGAGCTGTTTTTT. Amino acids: CASSEAHSGNTGELFF.

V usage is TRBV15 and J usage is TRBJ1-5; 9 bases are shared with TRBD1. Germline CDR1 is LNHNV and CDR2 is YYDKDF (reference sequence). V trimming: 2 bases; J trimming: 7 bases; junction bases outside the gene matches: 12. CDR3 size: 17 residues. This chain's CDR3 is CATSRLRDRVRGQPQHF. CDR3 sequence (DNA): TGTGCCACCAGCAGACTCCGGGACAGGGTAAGGGGACAGCCCCAGCATTTT.

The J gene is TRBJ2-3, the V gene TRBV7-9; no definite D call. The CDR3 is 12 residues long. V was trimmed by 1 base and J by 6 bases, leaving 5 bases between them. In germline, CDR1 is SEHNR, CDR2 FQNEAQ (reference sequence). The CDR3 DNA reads TGTGCCAGCAGCTTAGAATCGGATACGCAGTATTTT. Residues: CASSLESDTQYF.

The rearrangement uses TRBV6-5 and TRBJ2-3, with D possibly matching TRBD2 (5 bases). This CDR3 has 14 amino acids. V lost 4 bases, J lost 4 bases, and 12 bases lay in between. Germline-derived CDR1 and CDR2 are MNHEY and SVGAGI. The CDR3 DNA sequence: TGTGCCAGCAGTTCCCCGGGAATCTCAGATACGCAGTATTTT. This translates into CASSSPGISDTQYF.

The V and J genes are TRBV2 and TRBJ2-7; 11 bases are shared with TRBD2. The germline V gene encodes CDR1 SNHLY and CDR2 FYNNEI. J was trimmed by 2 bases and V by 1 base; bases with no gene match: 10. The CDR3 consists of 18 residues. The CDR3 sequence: CASSEEITSGGTPYEQYF. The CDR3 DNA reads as TGTGCCAGCAGTGAAGAAATTACTAGCGGGGGTACCCCCTACGAGCAGTACTTC.

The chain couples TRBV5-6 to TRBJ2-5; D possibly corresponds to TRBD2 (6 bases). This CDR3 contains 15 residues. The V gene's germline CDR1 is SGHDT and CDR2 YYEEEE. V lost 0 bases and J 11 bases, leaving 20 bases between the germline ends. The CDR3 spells CASSLDSLLSGEQYF. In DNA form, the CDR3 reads TGTGCCAGCAGCTTGGATTCTCTCCTCTCGGGGGAGCAGTACTTC. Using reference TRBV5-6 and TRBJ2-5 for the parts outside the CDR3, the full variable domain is DAGVTQSPTHLIKTRGQQVTLRCSPKSGHDTVSWYQQALGQGPQFIFQYYEEEERQRGNFPDRFSGHQFPNYSSELNVNALLLGDSALYLCASSLDSLLSGEQYFGPGTRLLVL.

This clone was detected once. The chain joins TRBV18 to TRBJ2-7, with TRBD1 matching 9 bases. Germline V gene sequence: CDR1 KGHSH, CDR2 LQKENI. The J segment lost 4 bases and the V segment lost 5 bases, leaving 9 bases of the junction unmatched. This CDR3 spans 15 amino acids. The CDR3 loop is CASSSSSGQGYEQYF. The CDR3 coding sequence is TGTGCCAGCTCATCCTCGTCGGGACAGGGTTACGAGCAGTACTTC.

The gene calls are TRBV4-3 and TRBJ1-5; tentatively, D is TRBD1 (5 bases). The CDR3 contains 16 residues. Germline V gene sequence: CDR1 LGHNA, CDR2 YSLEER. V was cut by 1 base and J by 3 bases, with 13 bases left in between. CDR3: CASSQVRGSVNQPQHF. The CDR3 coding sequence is TGCGCCAGCAGCCAAGTAAGGGGTTCGGTCAATCAGCCCCAGCATTTT.

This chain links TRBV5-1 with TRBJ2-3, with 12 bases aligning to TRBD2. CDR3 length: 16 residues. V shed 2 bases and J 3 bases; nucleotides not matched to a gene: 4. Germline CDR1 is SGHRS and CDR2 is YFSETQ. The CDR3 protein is CASSFTSGGITDTQYF. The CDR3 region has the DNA TGCGCCAGCAGCTTTACTAGCGGGGGGATAACAGATACGCAGTATTTT.

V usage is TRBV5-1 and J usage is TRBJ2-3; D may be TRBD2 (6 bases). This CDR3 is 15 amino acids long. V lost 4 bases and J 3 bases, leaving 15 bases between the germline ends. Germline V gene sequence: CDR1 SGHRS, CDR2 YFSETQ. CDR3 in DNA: TGCGCCAGCAGCCCTAGCTGGAGGGTGACAGATACGCAGTATTTT. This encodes CASSPSWRVTDTQYF.

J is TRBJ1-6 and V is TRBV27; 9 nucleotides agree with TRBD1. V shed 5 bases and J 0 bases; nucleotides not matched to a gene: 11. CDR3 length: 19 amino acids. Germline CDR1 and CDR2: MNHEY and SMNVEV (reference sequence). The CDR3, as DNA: TGTGCCAGCAGTAGTCCACAGGGGGCATCACCCTCCTATAATTCACCCCTCCACTTT. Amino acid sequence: CASSSPQGASPSYNSPLHF.

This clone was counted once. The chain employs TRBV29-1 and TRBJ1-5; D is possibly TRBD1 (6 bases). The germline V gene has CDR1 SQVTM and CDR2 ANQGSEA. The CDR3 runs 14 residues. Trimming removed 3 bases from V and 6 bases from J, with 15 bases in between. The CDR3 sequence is CSVDFGGAGQPQHF. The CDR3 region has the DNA TGCAGCGTTGACTTTGGGGGGGCGGGTCAGCCCCAGCATTTT.

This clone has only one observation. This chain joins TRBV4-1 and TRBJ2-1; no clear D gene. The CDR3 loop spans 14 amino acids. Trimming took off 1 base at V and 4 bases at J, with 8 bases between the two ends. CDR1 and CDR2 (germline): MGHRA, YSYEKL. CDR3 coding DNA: TGCGCCAGCAGCCAAGGAAACAGTTACAATGAGCAGTTCTTC. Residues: CASSQGNSYNEQFF.

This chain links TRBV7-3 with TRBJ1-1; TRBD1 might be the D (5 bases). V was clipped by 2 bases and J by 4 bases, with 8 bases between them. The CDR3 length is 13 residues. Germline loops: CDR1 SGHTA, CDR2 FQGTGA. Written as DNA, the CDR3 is TGTGCCAGCAGCTTATCCGGGGGCACTGAAGCTTTCTTT. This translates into CASSLSGGTEAFF.

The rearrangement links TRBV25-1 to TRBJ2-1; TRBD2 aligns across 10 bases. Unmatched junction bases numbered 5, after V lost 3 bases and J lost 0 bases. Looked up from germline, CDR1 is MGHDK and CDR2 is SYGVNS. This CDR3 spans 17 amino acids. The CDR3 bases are TGTGCCAGCAGTGATCAGGAGCGGGAGGGCTCCTACAATGAGCAGTTCTTC. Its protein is CASSDQEREGSYNEQFF.

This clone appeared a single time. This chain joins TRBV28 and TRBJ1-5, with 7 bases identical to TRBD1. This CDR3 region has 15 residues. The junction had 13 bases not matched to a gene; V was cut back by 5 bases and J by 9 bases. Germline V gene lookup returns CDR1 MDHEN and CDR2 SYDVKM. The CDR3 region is CASSLSPQGRRPQHF. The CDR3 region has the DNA TGTGCCAGCAGTCTATCCCCACAGGGGCGTCGGCCCCAGCATTTT.

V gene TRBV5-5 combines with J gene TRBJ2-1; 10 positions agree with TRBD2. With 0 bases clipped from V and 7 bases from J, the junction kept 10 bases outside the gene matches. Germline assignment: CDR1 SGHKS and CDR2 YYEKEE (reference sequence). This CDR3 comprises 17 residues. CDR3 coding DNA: TGTGCCAGCAGCTTGGAGCCTAGCGGGAGTCTATGGAATGAGCAGTTCTTC. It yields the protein CASSLEPSGSLWNEQFF.

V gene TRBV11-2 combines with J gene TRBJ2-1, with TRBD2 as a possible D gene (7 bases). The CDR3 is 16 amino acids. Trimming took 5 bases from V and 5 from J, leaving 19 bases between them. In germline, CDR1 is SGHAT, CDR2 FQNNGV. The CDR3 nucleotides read TGTGCCAGCAGCCGGCCCGCGGGGGCCCTCGACAATGAGCAGTTCTTC. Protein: CASSRPAGALDNEQFF.

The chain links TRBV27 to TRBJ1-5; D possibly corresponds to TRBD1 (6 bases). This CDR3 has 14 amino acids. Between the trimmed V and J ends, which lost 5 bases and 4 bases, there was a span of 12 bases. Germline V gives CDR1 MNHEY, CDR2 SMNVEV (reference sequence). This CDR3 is CASSPGTRNQPQHF. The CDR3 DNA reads TGTGCCAGCAGTCCGGGGACACGGAATCAGCCCCAGCATTTT.

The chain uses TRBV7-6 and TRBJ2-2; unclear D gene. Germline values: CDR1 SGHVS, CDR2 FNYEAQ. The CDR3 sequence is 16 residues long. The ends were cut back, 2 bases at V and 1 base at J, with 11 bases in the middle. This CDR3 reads CASSLRRLQNTGELFF. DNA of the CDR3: TGTGCCAGCAGCTTACGCAGACTCCAGAACACCGGGGAGCTGTTTTTT.

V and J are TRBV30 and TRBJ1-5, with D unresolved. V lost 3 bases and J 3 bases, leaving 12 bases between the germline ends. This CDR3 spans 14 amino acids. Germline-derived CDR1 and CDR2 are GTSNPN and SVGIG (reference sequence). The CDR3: CAWRRGGSNQPQHF. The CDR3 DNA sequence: TGTGCCTGGAGAAGAGGCGGTTCCAATCAGCCCCAGCATTTT.

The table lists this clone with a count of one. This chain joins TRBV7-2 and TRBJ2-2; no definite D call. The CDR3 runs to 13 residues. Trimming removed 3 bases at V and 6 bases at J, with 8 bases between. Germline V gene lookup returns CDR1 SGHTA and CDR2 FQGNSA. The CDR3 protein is CASSLVGSGELFF. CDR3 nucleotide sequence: TGTGCCAGCAGCTTGGTGGGCTCCGGGGAGCTGTTTTTT.

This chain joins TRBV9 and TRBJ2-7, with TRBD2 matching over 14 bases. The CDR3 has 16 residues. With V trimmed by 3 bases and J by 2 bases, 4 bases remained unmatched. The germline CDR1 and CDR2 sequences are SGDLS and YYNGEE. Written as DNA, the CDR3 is TGTGCCAGCAGCGAGGGGGGACTAGCGGGAGCCTACGAGCAGTACTTC. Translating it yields CASSEGGLAGAYEQYF.